The rows below give T cell receptor beta chains drawn from one sample of a study of T cell repertoires in cytomegalovirus infection. TCRdb fed the reads into MiXCR, producing one record per CDR3 protein. Of 490,000 or so distinct CDR3 sequences in the sample, 11% were seen once. Sequencing input: PBMCs. The source is a human donor in good health (CMV status not recorded). Some clones in this sample may be carry-over from other donors' samples. CDR3s include the opening cysteine and the closing phenylalanine or tryptophan. The order of the fields is CDR3 DNA, CDR3 protein, D gene, J gene, V gene, clone size. D genes are given only for firm matches. Rows may omit the clone size; those that give it use once, few, many or a size class.

CDR3nt: TGTGCCAGCAGTGATACCTACGAGCAGTACTTC; CDR3aa: CASSDTYEQYF; d_gene: .; j_gene: TRBJ2-7; v_gene: TRBV28; abundance: .
CDR3nt: TGTGCCAGCAGTTTCGCAGGACAGAATGGCTACACCTTC; CDR3aa: CASSFAGQNGYTF; d_gene: .; j_gene: TRBJ1-2; v_gene: TRBV27; abundance: many
CDR3nt: TGCAGTGCTACCCGAGCGCCATCCCTGGAAAATGAGCAGTTCTTC; CDR3aa: CSATRAPSLENEQFF; d_gene: .; j_gene: TRBJ2-1; v_gene: TRBV20-1; abundance: .
CDR3nt: TGTGCCAGCAGCCAAGTGGGGAGGGAGCAGTACTTC; CDR3aa: CASSQVGREQYF; d_gene: .; j_gene: TRBJ2-7; v_gene: TRBV3-1; abundance: few
CDR3nt: TGTGCCAGCAGCTTAGACATTGAGCGGGGGATCTCCTACGAGCAGTACTTC; CDR3aa: CASSLDIERGISYEQYF; d_gene: TRBD2; j_gene: TRBJ2-7; v_gene: TRBV7-8; abundance: few
CDR3nt: TGTGCCAGCAGTTCTTTCTCGGACATAGAAATACGGCAGACCCAGTACTTC; CDR3aa: CASSSFSDIEIRQTQYF; d_gene: .; j_gene: TRBJ2-5; v_gene: TRBV28; abundance: many
CDR3nt: TGTGCCAGCAGCCCCACCGGAGTAACAGATACGCAGTATTTT; CDR3aa: CASSPTGVTDTQYF; d_gene: .; j_gene: TRBJ2-3; v_gene: TRBV7-7; abundance: many
CDR3nt: TGCGCCAGCAGCTTGGAGGGACAGGCGGGAGAAAAACTGTTTTTT; CDR3aa: CASSLEGQAGEKLFF; d_gene: TRBD1; j_gene: TRBJ1-4; v_gene: TRBV5-1; abundance: many
CDR3nt: TGTGCCAGCAGTCCTTCCGGTAACCCGAACACTGAAGCTTTCTTT; CDR3aa: CASSPSGNPNTEAFF; d_gene: .; j_gene: TRBJ1-1; v_gene: TRBV27; abundance: many
CDR3nt: TGTGCCAGCTCCCCGGACAGGGGATTTAACTATGGCTACACCTTC; CDR3aa: CASSPDRGFNYGYTF; d_gene: TRBD1; j_gene: TRBJ1-2; v_gene: TRBV18; abundance: many
CDR3nt: TGTGCCAGCAGCCCTCGGTTGGACGGTAGCGAGCAGTACTTC; CDR3aa: CASSPRLDGSEQYF; d_gene: .; j_gene: TRBJ2-7; v_gene: TRBV5-6; abundance: few
CDR3nt: TGTGCCAGCAGTTTAGGTGATCGGTACGAGCAGTACTTC; CDR3aa: CASSLGDRYEQYF; d_gene: .; j_gene: TRBJ2-7; v_gene: TRBV12-3/TRBV12-4; abundance: many
CDR3nt: TGCAGTGCTATCATCATGGGGGACCTCAACTATGGCTACACCTTC; CDR3aa: CSAIIMGDLNYGYTF; d_gene: .; j_gene: TRBJ1-2; v_gene: TRBV20-1; abundance: .
CDR3nt: TGTGCCAGCAGCCCTAGCGGGAGACCCCGGGAGCTGTTTTTT; CDR3aa: CASSPSGRPRELFF; d_gene: TRBD2; j_gene: TRBJ2-2; v_gene: TRBV2; abundance: many